One and the same sample provided the 7 T cell receptor beta chains below, sequenced in a study of cytomegalovirus exposure and HLA in healthy donors. Primers for the PCR totalled 60 Vbeta and 13 Jbeta. Generated by immunoSEQ multiplex PCR, the TCRdb table keeps only in-frame clones and is missing some. Altogether about 220,000 clones are present, 75% being singletons, with the ten largest covering approximately 1.7%. Sequencing input: PBMCs. Receptors were obtained from a woman younger than 45 in good health and CMV-seronegative.

The V and J genes are TRBV2 and TRBJ2-7; D is unclear. Germline-derived CDR1 and CDR2 are SNHLY and FYNNEI. The CDR3 extends over 12 amino acids. V lost 6 bases to trimming and J lost 3 bases, with 9 bases between them. CDR3 sequence: CASRALDYEQYF. The CDR3 DNA reads as TGTGCCAGCAGAGCTCTCGACTACGAGCAGTACTTC.

The V gene is TRBV6-4, the J gene TRBJ2-1; 10 bases fit TRBD2. This CDR3 is built from 15 residues. Germline assignment: CDR1 MRHNA and CDR2 SNTAGT. The junction had 7 bases not matched to a gene; V was cut back by 5 bases and J by 6 bases. CDR3 DNA sequence: TGTGCCAGCAGTAGCGGGAGGGCCCCGGGCAATGAGCAGTTCTTC. Translated: CASSSGRAPGNEQFF.

The gene calls are TRBV11-2 and TRBJ1-6; perhaps TRBD1 as D (5 bases). V was trimmed by 2 bases and J by 6 bases, leaving 20 bases between them. The CDR3 loop spans 18 amino acids. The germline V gene encodes CDR1 SGHAT and CDR2 FQNNGV. The CDR3 sequence: CASSLNRPGGRANSPLHF. CDR3 DNA: TGTGCCAGCAGCTTAAATCGGCCCGGTGGCAGGGCTAATTCACCCCTCCACTTT.

The V call is TRBV7-6, the J call TRBJ2-5, with D perhaps TRBD1 (6 bases). The CDR3 is 15 amino acids. V lost 6 bases and J lost 2, with 16 bases in between. The germline CDR1 and CDR2 sequences are SGHVS and FNYEAQ. CDR3 sequence reads: CASSREDSPQETQYF. In DNA, the CDR3 is TGTGCCAGCAGTAGAGAGGACAGTCCGCAAGAGACCCAGTACTTC.

CDR3 in amino acids: CASSQELLSIQYF. The CDR3 nucleotides read TGTGCCAGCAGCCAAGAGCTACTTTCCATTCAGTACTTC. The genes are TRBV14 and TRBJ2-4; D gene unclear. V gave up 0 bases and J gave up 9 bases, with 9 bases separating them. CDR1 and CDR2 from the germline V gene are SGHDN and FVKESK. The CDR3 has 13 residues. The full variable domain, rest sourced from reference TRBV14 and TRBJ2-4, is EAGVTQFPSHSVIEKGQTVTLRCDPISGHDNLYWYRRVMGKEIKFLLHFVKESKQDESGMPNNRFLAERTGGTYSTLKVQPAELEDSGVYFCASSQELLSIQYFGAGTRLSVL.

The sample holds one count of this clone. The chain has TRBV30 and TRBJ2-2; no clear D gene. The CDR3 length is 16 residues. Between the trimmed V and J ends, which lost 0 bases and 7 bases, there was a span of 18 bases. Germline V lookup: CDR1 GTSNPN, CDR2 SVGIG (reference sequence). CDR3 bases: TGTGCCTGGAGTGTAACCCGACTTGAGACGAACGGGGAGCTGTTTTTT. Translating gives CAWSVTRLETNGELFF.

This chain uses TRBV9 with TRBJ2-5; 10 bases agree with TRBD2. V was clipped by 3 bases and J by 4 bases; unmatched bases: 12. The CDR3 spans 17 residues. Germline-derived CDR1 and CDR2 are SGDLS and YYNGEE. In DNA, the CDR3 is TGTGCCAGCAGCGCGTATCCTAGCGGGAGCTTCGGAGAGACCCAGTACTTC. Amino acids: CASSAYPSGSFGETQYF.